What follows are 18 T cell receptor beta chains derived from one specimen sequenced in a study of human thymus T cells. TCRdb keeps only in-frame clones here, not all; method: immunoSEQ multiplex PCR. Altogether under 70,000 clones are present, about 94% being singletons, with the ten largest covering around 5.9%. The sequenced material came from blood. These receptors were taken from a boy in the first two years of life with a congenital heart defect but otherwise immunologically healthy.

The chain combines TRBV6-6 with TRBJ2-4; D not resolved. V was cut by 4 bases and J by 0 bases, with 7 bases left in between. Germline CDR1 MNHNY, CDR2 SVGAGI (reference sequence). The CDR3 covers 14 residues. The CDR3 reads CASSWAVAKNIQYF. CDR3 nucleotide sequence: TGTGCCAGCAGTTGGGCAGTAGCCAAAAACATTCAGTACTTC.

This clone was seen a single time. The CDR3 sequence is CASSSETGTKLFF. CDR3 bases: TGTGCCAGCAGTTCGGAGACAGGGACAAAACTGTTTTTT. This chain uses TRBV27 with TRBJ1-4, with TRBD1 matching over 7 bases. Looked up from germline, CDR1 is MNHEY and CDR2 is SMNVEV (reference sequence). The J segment lost 10 bases and the V segment lost 4 bases, leaving 6 bases of the junction unmatched. The CDR3 runs 13 residues.

The CDR3 nucleotides read TGTGCCAGCTCACCTTTACGGGGGGGCACAGATACGCAGTATTTT. Translated, it gives CASSPLRGGTDTQYF. This rearrangement joins TRBV18 to TRBJ2-3; TRBD2 matches 7 bases. V trimming: 3 bases; J trimming: 1 base; junction bases outside the gene matches: 4. Germline CDR1 and CDR2: KGHSH and LQKENI. This CDR3 spans 15 amino acids.

The CDR3 bases are TGTGCCAGCAGTTACCTTCTTCAGGGCCCGGCGGAGCTGTTTTTT. It encodes CASSYLLQGPAELFF. The chain is built from TRBV6-6 and TRBJ2-2, with D possibly being TRBD1 (5 bases). Germline CDR1 reads MNHNY; CDR2 reads SVGAGI (reference sequence). The CDR3 runs 15 residues. V was trimmed by 2 bases and J by 10 bases, leaving 17 bases between them.

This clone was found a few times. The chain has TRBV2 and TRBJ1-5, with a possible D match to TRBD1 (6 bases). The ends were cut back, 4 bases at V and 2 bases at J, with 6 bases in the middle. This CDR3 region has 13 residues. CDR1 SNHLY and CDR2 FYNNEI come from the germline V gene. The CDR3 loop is CASSGQGNQPQHF. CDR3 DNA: TGTGCCAGCAGTGGACAGGGCAATCAGCCCCAGCATTTT.

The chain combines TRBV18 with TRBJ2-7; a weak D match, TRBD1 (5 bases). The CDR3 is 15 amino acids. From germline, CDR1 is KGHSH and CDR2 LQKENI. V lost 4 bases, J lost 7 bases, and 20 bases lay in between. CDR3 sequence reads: CASSQGWMSLGEQYF. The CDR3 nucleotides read TGTGCCAGCTCACAGGGGTGGATGAGCCTTGGGGAGCAGTACTTC. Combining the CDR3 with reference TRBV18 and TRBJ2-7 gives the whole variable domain NAGVMQNPRHLVRRRGQEARLRCSPMKGHSHVYWYRQLPEEGLKFMVYLQKENIIDESGMPKERFSAEFPKEGPSILRIQQVVRGDSAAYFCASSQGWMSLGEQYFGPGTRLTVT.

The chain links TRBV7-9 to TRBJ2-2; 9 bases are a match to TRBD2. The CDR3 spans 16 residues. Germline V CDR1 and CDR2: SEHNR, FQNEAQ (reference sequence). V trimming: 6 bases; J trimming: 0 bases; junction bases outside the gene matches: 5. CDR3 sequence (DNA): TGTGCCAGCAGGCCTCGGACTAGCGCGAACACCGGGGAGCTGTTTTTT. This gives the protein CASRPRTSANTGELFF.

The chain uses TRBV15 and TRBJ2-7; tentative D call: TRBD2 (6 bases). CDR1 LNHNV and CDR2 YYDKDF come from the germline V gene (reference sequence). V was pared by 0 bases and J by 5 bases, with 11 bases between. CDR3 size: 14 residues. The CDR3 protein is CATSRDRWGDEQYF. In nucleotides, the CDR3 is TGTGCCACCAGCAGAGATCGGTGGGGGGACGAGCAGTACTTC.

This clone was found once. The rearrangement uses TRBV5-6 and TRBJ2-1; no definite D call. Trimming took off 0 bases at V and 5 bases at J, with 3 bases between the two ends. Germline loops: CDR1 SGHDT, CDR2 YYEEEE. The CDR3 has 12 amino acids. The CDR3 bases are TGTGCCAGCAGCTTGGTCAACAATGAGCAGTTCTTC. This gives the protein CASSLVNNEQFF.

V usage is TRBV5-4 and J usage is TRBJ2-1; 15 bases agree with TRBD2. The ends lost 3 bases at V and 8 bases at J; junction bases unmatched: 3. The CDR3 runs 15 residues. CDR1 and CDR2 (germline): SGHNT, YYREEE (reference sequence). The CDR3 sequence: CASSYGLAGGDEQFF. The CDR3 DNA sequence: TGTGCCAGCAGCTATGGACTAGCGGGAGGGGATGAGCAGTTCTTC. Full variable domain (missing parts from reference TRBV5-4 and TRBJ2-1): ETGVTQSPTHLIKTRGQQVTLRCSSQSGHNTVSWYQQALGQGPQFIFQYYREEENGRGNFPPRFSGLQFPNYSSELNVNALELDDSALYLCASSYGLAGGDEQFFGPGTRLTVL.

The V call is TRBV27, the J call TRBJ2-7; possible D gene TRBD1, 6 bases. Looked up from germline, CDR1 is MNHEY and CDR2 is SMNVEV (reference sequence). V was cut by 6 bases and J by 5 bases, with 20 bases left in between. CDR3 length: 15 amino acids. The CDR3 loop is CASSKTGYGNHEQYF. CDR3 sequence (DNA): TGTGCCAGCAGCAAAACAGGGTATGGGAATCACGAGCAGTACTTC.

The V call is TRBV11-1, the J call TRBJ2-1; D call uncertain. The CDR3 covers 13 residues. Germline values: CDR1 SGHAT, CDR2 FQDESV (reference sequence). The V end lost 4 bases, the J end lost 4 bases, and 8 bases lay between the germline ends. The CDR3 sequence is CASSSGFYNEQFF. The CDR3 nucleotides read TGTGCCAGCAGCTCAGGTTTTTACAATGAGCAGTTCTTC.

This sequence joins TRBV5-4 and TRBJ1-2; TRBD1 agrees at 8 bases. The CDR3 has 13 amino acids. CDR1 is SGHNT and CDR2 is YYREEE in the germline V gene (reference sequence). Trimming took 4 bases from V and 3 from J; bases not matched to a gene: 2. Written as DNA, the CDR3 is TGTGCCAGCAGCCCGGACAGGGACTATGGCTACACCTTC. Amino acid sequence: CASSPDRDYGYTF.

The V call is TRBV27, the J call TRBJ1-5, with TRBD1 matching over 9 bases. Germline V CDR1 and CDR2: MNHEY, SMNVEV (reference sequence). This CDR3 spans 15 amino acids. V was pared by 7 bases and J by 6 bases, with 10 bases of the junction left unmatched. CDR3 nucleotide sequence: TGTGCCAGCATCGTCAGGGACAGGGAACGTCAGCCCCAGCATTTT. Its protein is CASIVRDRERQPQHF.

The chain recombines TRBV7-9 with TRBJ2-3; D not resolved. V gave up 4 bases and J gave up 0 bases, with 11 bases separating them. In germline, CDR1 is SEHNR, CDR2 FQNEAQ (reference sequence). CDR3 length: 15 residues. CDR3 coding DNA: TGTGCCAGCAGCTCTGTAATGGGAAGCACAGATACGCAGTATTTT. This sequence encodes CASSSVMGSTDTQYF.

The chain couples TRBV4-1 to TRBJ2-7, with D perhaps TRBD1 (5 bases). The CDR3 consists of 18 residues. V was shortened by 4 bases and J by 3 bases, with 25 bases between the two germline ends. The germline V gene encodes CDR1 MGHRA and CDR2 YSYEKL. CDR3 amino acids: CASSPRMGTGWGIYEQYF. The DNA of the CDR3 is TGCGCCAGCAGCCCCAGAATGGGAACAGGATGGGGAATCTACGAGCAGTACTTC.

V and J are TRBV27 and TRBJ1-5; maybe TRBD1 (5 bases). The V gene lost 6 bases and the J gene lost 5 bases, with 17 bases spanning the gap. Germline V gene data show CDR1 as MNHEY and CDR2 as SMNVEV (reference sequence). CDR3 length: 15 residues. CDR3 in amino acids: CASSPRGGIDQPQHF. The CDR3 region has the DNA TGTGCCAGCAGCCCTCGGGGGGGGATAGATCAGCCCCAGCATTTT.

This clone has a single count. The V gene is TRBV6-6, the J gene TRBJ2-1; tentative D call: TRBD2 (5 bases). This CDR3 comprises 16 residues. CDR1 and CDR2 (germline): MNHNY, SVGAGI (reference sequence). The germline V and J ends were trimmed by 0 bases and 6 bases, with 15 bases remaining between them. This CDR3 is CASSYSPEVPGNEQFF. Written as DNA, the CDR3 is TGTGCCAGCAGTTACTCCCCGGAGGTCCCAGGCAATGAGCAGTTCTTC.